This TCR beta chain was observed in a study of T cell repertoires in cytomegalovirus infection. Study overall: It can be stated that public TCR beta signatures indicated CMV infection as well as a matching HLA type. Study observations and caveats: Accumulated public TCR beta family frequency recognized individuals carrying CMV together with the relevant HLA. CMV-specific TCR beta clonotypes restricted by HLA-C dominated the ex vivo response.

TCRdb used MiXCR to reprocess the reads, holding one entry per CDR3 protein. The sample has 300,000 to 400,000 distinct CDR3 sequences, 20% to 25% seen once. Turning to this clonotype: Its specificity is not known.

The sequence came from a human donor in good health (CMV status not recorded). Some clones in this sample may be carry-over from other donors' samples. This specimen consisted of cultured PBMCs, obtained from culture after CMV antigen stimulation.

In nucleotides, the CDR3 is TGTGCCAGCAGCCAAGGTGGACAGGGTGAGGAGACCCAGTACTTC. Its translation: CASSQGGQGEETQYF. The chain joins TRBV14 to TRBJ2-5; TRBD1 matches 8 bases. The J segment lost 5 bases and the V segment lost 1 base, leaving 6 bases of the junction unmatched. Germline V gene lookup returns CDR1 SGHDN and CDR2 FVKESK. This CDR3 region has 15 residues.